The present entry profiles one T cell receptor beta chain with its context. These data are taken from a study of blood T cell repertoires in COVID-19. The J segment lost 0 bases and the V segment lost 0 bases, leaving 9 bases of the junction unmatched. Germline loops: CDR1 SGHKS, CDR2 YYEKEE (reference sequence). The CDR3 consists of 18 residues. The authors' processing: Amplification with reference gene primers provided the estimates of nucleated cell counts. Method: immunoSEQ multiplex PCR; TCRdb's copy keeps in-frame clones and lacks some. V, J and clone size were drawn from that table, and D and trimming were deduced from the DNA. The sample has nearly 90,000 clones; 90% are singletons.

This clonotype was sampled from a man in his late teens or twenties with COVID-19, enrolled during active disease. The rearrangement links TRBV5-5 to TRBJ1-3; 7 nucleotides line up with TRBD1. The sequenced sample consisted of peripheral blood. The CDR3 coding sequence is TGTGCCAGCAGCTTGGGGCCGGGACAGAAAAGCTCTGGAAACACCATATATTTT. The encoded protein is CASSLGPGQKSSGNTIYF.